These 24 T cell receptor beta chains originate from one sample sequenced in a study of cytomegalovirus exposure and HLA in healthy donors. PCR amplification relied on 60 Vbeta primers (plus 13 Jbeta primers). Libraries were prepared by immunoSEQ multiplex PCR; TCRdb keeps only in-frame clonotypes and omits some of them. This repertoire shows over 100,000 clones, around 79% found once; its top ten account for 5.8%. What was sequenced was PBMCs. These receptors were collected from a man between 60 and 75 years old in good health and CMV-seropositive.

This sequence joins TRBV13 and TRBJ2-6, with TRBD1 identical over 8 bases. The CDR3 length is 20 residues. The germline V gene encodes CDR1 PRHDT and CDR2 FYEKMQ (reference sequence). The V gene end was trimmed by 5 bases and the J gene end by 0 bases; junction bases not matched to a gene: 15. Here the CDR3 DNA reads TGTGCCAGCAGCCTCACAATTAGGAGACAGGGGCGCTCTGGGGCCAACGTCCTGACTTTC. It translates to CASSLTIRRQGRSGANVLTF.

DNA of the CDR3: TGTGCCAGCAGCTTCGACAGGGGCAAAGAGACCCAGTACTTC. It is translated as CASSFDRGKETQYF. This sequence joins TRBV7-2 and TRBJ2-5; 8 nucleotides agree with TRBD1. V was pared by 3 bases and J by 3 bases, with 3 bases of the junction left unmatched. This CDR3 spans 14 amino acids. From germline, CDR1 is SGHTA and CDR2 FQGNSA.

This clone was seen a single time. The rearrangement uses TRBV9 and TRBJ1-4; a weak D match, TRBD1 (6 bases). The germline CDR1 and CDR2 sequences are SGDLS and YYNGEE. This CDR3 is 15 amino acids long. V shed 5 bases and J shed 6 bases, with 17 bases lying between them. The CDR3 region is CASSAGGGADEKLFF. The CDR3 DNA reads as TGTGCCAGCAGTGCTGGCGGGGGGGCGGATGAAAAACTGTTTTTT.

V and J are TRBV18 and TRBJ1-4; tentative D call: TRBD1 (6 bases). The germline V gene encodes CDR1 KGHSH and CDR2 LQKENI. The CDR3 has 15 residues. Trimming stripped 6 bases from V and 0 bases from J, with 11 bases between. The CDR3 loop is CASSPRTATNEKLFF. As DNA, the CDR3 is TGTGCCAGCTCCCCCCGGACAGCAACTAATGAAAAACTGTTTTTT. Full variable domain (missing parts from reference TRBV18 and TRBJ1-4): NAGVMQNPRHLVRRRGQEARLRCSPMKGHSHVYWYRQLPEEGLKFMVYLQKENIIDESGMPKERFSAEFPKEGPSILRIQQVVRGDSAAYFCASSPRTATNEKLFFGSGTQLSVL.

V gene TRBV7-8 combines with J gene TRBJ2-3; 10 positions agree with TRBD2. This CDR3 comprises 18 residues. Germline loops: CDR1 SGHVS, CDR2 FQNEAQ. The V and J ends lost 1 base and 0 bases, in that order; junction bases with no gene match: 7. CDR3 coding DNA: TGTGCCAGCAGCTTAGGCCTAGCGGGGGCGATTAGCACAGATACGCAGTATTTT. Protein sequence: CASSLGLAGAISTDTQYF.

The CDR3 DNA reads TGTGCCAGTAGTATTGGGGTGCGGGGCGCTGAAGCTTTCTTT. Translating it yields CASSIGVRGAEAFF. The chain links TRBV19 to TRBJ1-1; D is possibly TRBD1 (5 bases). The germline gives CDR1 LNHDA, CDR2 SQIVND (reference sequence). CDR3 length: 14 residues. V lost 3 bases and J lost 6, with 14 bases in between.

The chain has TRBV7-9 and TRBJ2-6, with TRBD1 as a possible D gene (6 bases). From germline, CDR1 is SEHNR and CDR2 FQNEAQ (reference sequence). The length of the CDR3 is 18 residues. Deletions cut 1 base from V and 0 bases from J, with 13 bases between. DNA for the CDR3: TGTGCCAGCAGCTTAGTAGGGGGACCCCTCTCTGGGGCCAACGTCCTGACTTTC. Translating gives CASSLVGGPLSGANVLTF.

This CDR3 is CASSGTSGGYTDTQYF. CDR3 DNA sequence: TGTGCCAGCAGTGGGACTAGCGGGGGGTACACAGATACGCAGTATTTT. The rearrangement joins TRBV2 to TRBJ2-3, with 14 bases identical to TRBD2. CDR3 length equals 16 residues. From germline, CDR1 is SNHLY and CDR2 FYNNEI. V gave up 4 bases and J gave up 2 bases; unmatched junction bases: 2.

The chain is built from TRBV27 and TRBJ1-6; D ambiguous. Germline V gene data show CDR1 as MNHEY and CDR2 as SMNVEV (reference sequence). V was cut by 3 bases and J by 7 bases, with 10 bases left in between. This CDR3 is built from 14 residues. The CDR3 sequence: CASSFIEANSPLHF. CDR3 DNA: TGTGCCAGCAGTTTCATAGAGGCAAATTCACCCCTCCACTTT.

J is TRBJ2-1 and V is TRBV6-1, with 12 bases aligning to TRBD2. The CDR3 covers 16 residues. The V gene's germline CDR1 is MNHNS and CDR2 SASEGT. Trimming removed 4 bases from V and 7 bases from J; junction bases left unmatched: 8. CDR3 region: CASSASLAGGGNEQFF. The CDR3 DNA reads as TGTGCCAGCAGTGCCTCACTAGCGGGGGGAGGTAATGAGCAGTTCTTC.

This clone was observed a few times. This chain connects TRBV7-9 to TRBJ1-1; TRBD1 matches at 7 bases. Germline CDR1 and CDR2: SEHNR and FQNEAQ (reference sequence). This CDR3 contains 13 residues. V was pared by 8 bases and J by 1 base, with 4 bases of the junction left unmatched. The CDR3 sequence: CASGGQKNTEAFF. The CDR3 coding sequence is TGTGCCAGCGGGGGACAGAAGAACACTGAAGCTTTCTTT.

The chain employs TRBV7-7 and TRBJ2-3; 8 bases are a match to TRBD1. Germline CDR1 and CDR2: SSHAT and FNYEAQ (reference sequence). The J segment lost 4 bases and the V segment lost 1 base, leaving 1 base of the junction unmatched. This CDR3 has 14 residues. This chain's CDR3 is CASSLGQGSDTQYF. The CDR3 nucleotides are TGTGCCAGCAGCTTAGGACAGGGGTCAGATACGCAGTATTTT.

The chain employs TRBV4-3 and TRBJ2-7, with TRBD2 matching 7 bases. Trimming took 0 bases from V and 0 from J; bases not matched to a gene: 5. This CDR3 spans 16 amino acids. The germline V gene encodes CDR1 LGHNA and CDR2 YSLEER. The CDR3 nucleotides are TGCGCCAGCAGCCAAGAAGCGGCTAGCGGCTCCTACGAGCAGTACTTC. Translating gives CASSQEAASGSYEQYF.

This clone has only a few counts. This rearrangement joins TRBV10-1 to TRBJ2-2; 7 bases align to TRBD2. Germline V CDR1 and CDR2: WNHNN, SYGVQD (reference sequence). CDR3 size: 14 residues. V gave up 5 bases and J gave up 1 base; unmatched junction bases: 1. The CDR3 sequence is CASSPSGNTGELFF. The CDR3 DNA reads TGCGCCAGCAGTCCTAGCGGGAACACCGGGGAGCTGTTTTTT.

This clone was observed once. The rearrangement joins TRBV7-7 to TRBJ2-7; tentatively, D is TRBD1 (6 bases). The V gene lost 5 bases and the J gene lost 3 bases, with 17 bases spanning the gap. Per the germline V gene, CDR1 is SSHAT and CDR2 is FNYEAQ (reference sequence). The CDR3 runs 15 residues. The CDR3 DNA reads TGTGCCAGCAGCGTAGGGGCGGCAGGGGACTACGAGCAGTACTTC. It codes for CASSVGAAGDYEQYF.

The rearrangement links TRBV9 to TRBJ2-3; 8 bases are a match to TRBD2. This CDR3 has 14 amino acids. The V gene's germline CDR1 is SGDLS and CDR2 YYNGEE. Trimming at V came to 1 base and at J to 6 bases, leaving 4 bases not matched to a gene. The CDR3 reads CASSVSGGGDTQYF. The CDR3 DNA is TGTGCCAGCAGCGTAAGCGGGGGCGGTGATACGCAGTATTTT. The full variable domain, completed using reference TRBV9 and TRBJ2-3, is DSGVTQTPKHLITATGQRVTLRCSPRSGDLSVYWYQQSLDQGLQFLIQYYNGEERAKGNILERFSAQQFPDLHSELNLSSLELGDSALYFCASSVSGGGDTQYFGPGTRLTVL.

The rearrangement links TRBV6-5 to TRBJ2-7; 9 bases align to TRBD2. V lost 2 bases to trimming and J lost 5 bases; unmatched junction nucleotides: 10. Germline V gene data show CDR1 as MNHEY and CDR2 as SVGAGI. This CDR3 comprises 16 residues. Here the CDR3 DNA reads TGTGCCAGCAGTTACGGGACTAGCAGCAGGGTCGACGAGCAGTACTTC. Translated: CASSYGTSSRVDEQYF.

The chain employs TRBV4-2 and TRBJ2-7; 8 bases are a match to TRBD2. The trim removed 1 base at V and 8 bases at J, leaving 10 bases unmatched. The CDR3 consists of 15 residues. Germline V gene sequence: CDR1 LGHNA, CDR2 YNFKEQ. This chain's CDR3 is CASSQGAGATRQQYF. For the CDR3, the DNA is TGTGCCAGCAGCCAAGGAGCGGGGGCTACCCGACAGCAGTACTTC.

This clone was counted between two and nine times. The genes are TRBV4-1 and TRBJ2-5; D ambiguous. CDR3 size: 12 residues. V lost 4 bases and J 5 bases, leaving 8 bases between the germline ends. Germline loops: CDR1 MGHRA, CDR2 YSYEKL. CDR3 DNA sequence: TGCGCCAGCAGCCCCAATGGCGAGACCCAGTACTTC. Residues: CASSPNGETQYF.

The rearrangement links TRBV28 to TRBJ2-2, with TRBD2 matching 7 bases. V lost 2 bases to trimming and J lost 6 bases; unmatched junction nucleotides: 6. This CDR3 is 15 amino acids long. Germline V gene data show CDR1 as MDHEN and CDR2 as SYDVKM. The CDR3: CASSLGWGGPGELFF. The CDR3 coding sequence is TGTGCCAGCAGTTTAGGATGGGGGGGTCCCGGGGAGCTGTTTTTT.

The chain links TRBV9 to TRBJ1-1; TRBD1 agrees at 12 bases. The CDR3 is made up of 15 amino acids. Germline V gives CDR1 SGDLS, CDR2 YYNGEE. Trimming took 3 bases from V and 2 from J; bases not matched to a gene: 2. CDR3 sequence reads: CASSAGTGGNTEAFF. The CDR3 region has the DNA TGTGCCAGCAGCGCCGGGACAGGGGGCAACACTGAAGCTTTCTTT.

The rearrangement uses TRBV7-8 and TRBJ2-5, with D tentatively TRBD1 (5 bases). The end of the DNA fits TRBJ2-7 better, so the J call may be wrong. The CDR3 totals 13 residues. CDR1 is SGHVS, CDR2 FQNEAQ, per germline. The CDR3 bases are TGTGCCAGCAGCCAACTCACAGGCTACGAGCAGTACTTC. Translating it yields CASSQLTGYEQYF.

Details on this clone: The same CDR3 arises from other DNA sequences in this sample as well. The J gene is TRBJ1-4, the V gene TRBV15; D is possibly TRBD1 (5 bases). The CDR3 length is 17 residues. The germline V gene has CDR1 LNHNV and CDR2 YYDKDF (reference sequence). V was trimmed by 3 bases and J by 3 bases, leaving 17 bases between them. The CDR3 here is CATSSPGRGKPNEKLFF. DNA for the CDR3: TGTGCCACCAGCAGCCCGGGGAGGGGTAAGCCTAATGAAAAACTGTTTTTT.

V and J are TRBV14 and TRBJ1-1, with D perhaps TRBD1 (6 bases). CDR3 size: 14 residues. V was cut by 4 bases and J by 6 bases, with 15 bases left in between. Germline CDR1 is SGHDN and CDR2 is FVKESK. For the CDR3, the DNA is TGTGCCAGCAGCCTAAATACAGGGAGCTCTGAAGCTTTCTTT. Protein product: CASSLNTGSSEAFF.